Described below is a single T cell receptor beta chain sequence and its context. Its matching antigen is unknown. The sample contains more than one DNA sequence encoding this CDR3. The data are from a study of radiotherapy plus CTLA-4 blockade in lung cancer. Germline-derived CDR1 and CDR2 are ENHRY and SYGVKD. With V trimmed by 5 bases and J by 8 bases, 4 bases remained unmatched. The CDR3 is 13 amino acids. TCRdb's copy holds only in-frame clones and misses some; the assay was immunoSEQ multiplex PCR. This sample carries almost 55,000 clones, approximately 79% of them seen once, and the ten largest clones take under 3.5%. General observations from the study: After treatment with radiotherapy plus ipilimumab, TCR clones that came from the tumor expanded in blood. According to reports, early shifts in blood T cell clones, alongside interferon-beta, forecast response most accurately.

The rearrangement uses TRBV10-3 and TRBJ2-1; 9 bases are shared with TRBD2. Material: peripheral blood, obtained from a patient treated with radiotherapy plus ipilimumab. The sequence derives from a human donor with non-small cell lung cancer who had a partial response to radiotherapy plus ipilimumab. This CDR3 is CAISRLAVYEQFF. The CDR3 coding sequence is TGTGCCATCAGTCGACTAGCGGTTTATGAGCAGTTCTTC.